This passage covers 32 T cell receptor beta chains from one sample sequenced in a study of shared T cell receptors in the human thymus (dated by TCRdb to about 2021). The library was prepared using the immunoSEQ multiplex PCR assay. TCRdb took this table from immuneACCESS and kept in-frame rearrangements with V and J called. Such tables lack part of the clones; where checked against another copy, unresolved V genes explain under half of the gap, and the rest is unexplained. Within this sample are 700,000 or so clones, with approximately 85% of them counted one time only. The ten top clones hold about 0.011% of the sample. Separately, the same data were catalogued under a study of human thymus T cells.

The sequenced sample consisted of thymocytes. All receptors come from a girl under three years old with a congenital heart defect. Donor details come from another sample of the same person, matched by shared clones.

To note about this clone: Germline and junction disagree at one end, which may indicate a read error. The chain has TRBV6-6 and TRBJ2-4; D possibly corresponds to TRBD2 (6 bases). This CDR3 region has 13 residues. Germline-derived CDR1 and CDR2 are MNHNY and SVGAGI (reference sequence). The CDR3 nucleotides read TGTGCCGGCAGTAGGGCCTCGGGGGACATTCAGTACTTC. Its protein is CAGSRASGDIQYF.

The chain employs TRBV27 and TRBJ1-4; a possible D gene is TRBD1 (5 bases). The CDR3 is 12 residues long. CDR1 is MNHEY and CDR2 is SMNVEV in the germline V gene (reference sequence). V shed 1 base and J shed 12 bases, with 9 bases lying between them. CDR3 bases: TGTGCCAGCAGTTTATATCGGGGGGAACTGTTTTTT. Its protein is CASSLYRGELFF.

J is TRBJ2-2 and V is TRBV2; perhaps TRBD1 as D (5 bases). The germline V gene has CDR1 SNHLY and CDR2 FYNNEI. The V end was cut by 10 bases, the J end by 1 base, with 13 bases between. The CDR3 has 14 residues. The CDR3 region is CATGCQGNTGELFF. The CDR3, as DNA: TGTGCCACAGGATGTCAGGGGAACACCGGGGAGCTGTTTTTT.

The V and J genes are TRBV4-1 and TRBJ2-4, with D possibly being TRBD1 (5 bases). Between the trimmed V and J ends, which lost 4 bases and 3 bases, there was a span of 16 bases. The CDR3 has 16 residues. From germline, CDR1 is MGHRA and CDR2 YSYEKL. CDR3 DNA: TGCGCCAGCAGCCCCGGAGAGACGACAGTCAAAAACATTCAGTACTTC. Amino acid sequence: CASSPGETTVKNIQYF.

This clone has more than one count but fewer than ten. This chain connects TRBV6-5 to TRBJ1-6; D may be TRBD1 (5 bases). The V gene lost 2 bases and the J gene lost 7 bases, with 12 bases spanning the gap. This CDR3 is 15 amino acids long. In germline, CDR1 is MNHEY, CDR2 SVGAGI. CDR3 in amino acids: CASSYGGLLNSPLHF. CDR3 DNA: TGTGCCAGCAGTTACGGGGGACTGCTAAATTCACCCCTCCACTTT.

The chain links TRBV28 to TRBJ2-5; D may be TRBD1 (6 bases). From germline, CDR1 is MDHEN and CDR2 SYDVKM. Trimming took off 5 bases at V and 7 bases at J, with 14 bases between the two ends. There are 13 residues in the CDR3. The CDR3 DNA is TGTGCCAGCAGTATACAGGGATTAGGGACCCAGTACTTC. Its protein is CASSIQGLGTQYF.

The V and J genes are TRBV15 and TRBJ1-1; TRBD1 agrees at 9 bases. The V segment lost 3 bases and the J segment 4 bases; nucleotides outside the gene matches: 9. The germline V gene has CDR1 LNHNV and CDR2 YYDKDF (reference sequence). The CDR3 extends over 16 amino acids. The CDR3 protein is CATSREITGGGTEAFF. The CDR3 nucleotides are TGTGCCACCAGCAGGGAAATTACAGGGGGCGGCACTGAAGCTTTCTTT.

V is TRBV9 and J is TRBJ2-3; D may be TRBD2 (5 bases). The CDR3 contains 13 residues. CDR1 is SGDLS, CDR2 YYNGEE, per germline. Trimming pared 3 bases from V and 2 bases from J, leaving 7 bases between. CDR3 bases: TGTGCCAGCAGCGGGGAGCCCACAGATACGCAGTATTTT. Translating gives CASSGEPTDTQYF.

The rearrangement joins TRBV7-2 to TRBJ2-4; perhaps TRBD1 as D (5 bases). V was cut by 5 bases and J by 1 base, with 15 bases left in between. Germline CDR1 is SGHTA and CDR2 is FQGNSA. The CDR3 contains 16 residues. CDR3 loop: CASSPPSRVAKNIQYF. CDR3 DNA: TGTGCCAGCAGCCCCCCCAGCAGGGTTGCCAAAAACATTCAGTACTTC.

The chain has TRBV5-1 and TRBJ1-1, with D perhaps matching TRBD1 (6 bases). Trimming removed 0 bases at V and 0 bases at J, with 9 bases between. This CDR3 is 15 amino acids long. Germline V lookup: CDR1 SGHRS, CDR2 YFSETQ. CDR3 residues: CASSLAGGLNTEAFF. In DNA form, the CDR3 reads TGCGCCAGCAGCTTGGCCGGGGGGCTGAACACTGAAGCTTTCTTT.

The V and J genes are TRBV7-2 and TRBJ1-5; 7 bases agree with TRBD1. Unmatched junction bases numbered 3, after V lost 3 bases and J lost 4 bases. This CDR3 comprises 14 residues. CDR1 and CDR2 from the germline V gene are SGHTA and FQGNSA. The chain's CDR3 is CASSLGQFNQPQHF. CDR3 DNA: TGTGCCAGCAGCTTGGGACAGTTTAATCAGCCCCAGCATTTT.

The CDR3 loop reads CASSKGGQGTQYF. CDR3 nucleotides: TGTGCCAGTAGTAAGGGAGGACAGGGAACGCAGTATTTT. J is TRBJ2-3 and V is TRBV19; TRBD1 matches at 8 bases. The J segment lost 9 bases and the V segment lost 4 bases, leaving 6 bases of the junction unmatched. Germline V gene data show CDR1 as LNHDA and CDR2 as SQIVND (reference sequence). The CDR3 has 13 amino acids.

The chain's CDR3 is CASGGGETQYF. The DNA for the CDR3 is TGTGCCAGCGGGGGGGGAGAGACCCAGTACTTC. V is TRBV27 and J is TRBJ2-5; 7 bases align to TRBD2. CDR3 length equals 11 residues. Trimming removed 8 bases from V and 4 bases from J; junction bases left unmatched: 1. Germline CDR1 and CDR2: MNHEY and SMNVEV (reference sequence).

This clone was found once. The chain carries TRBV10-3 and TRBJ2-7; D is perhaps TRBD1 (6 bases). Germline CDR1 reads ENHRY; CDR2 reads SYGVKD. The CDR3 is made up of 16 amino acids. Trimming took off 8 bases at V and 2 bases at J, with 22 bases between the two ends. The CDR3 sequence is CAIGGQSGPKPYEQYF. Written as DNA, the CDR3 is TGTGCCATCGGGGGACAATCAGGGCCCAAACCCTACGAGCAGTACTTC.

The rearrangement joins TRBV11-2 to TRBJ1-3; tentative D call: TRBD1 (5 bases). The V gene's germline CDR1 is SGHAT and CDR2 FQNNGV. Trimming cost V 1 base and J 3 bases, with 22 bases left between them. The CDR3 has 19 amino acids. CDR3 in amino acids: CASSLVSHQVRQIGNTIYF. The CDR3 bases are TGTGCCAGCAGCTTAGTATCCCACCAGGTCCGACAGATTGGAAACACCATATATTTT.

The rearrangement uses TRBV29-1 and TRBJ2-3, with 9 bases lining up with TRBD1. Trimming cost V 8 bases and J 6 bases; bases outside gene matches: 15. Germline CDR1 is SQVTM and CDR2 is ANQGSEA. The CDR3 extends over 15 amino acids. Here the CDR3 DNA reads TGCAGCTTCCAAATCCCCCTGACAGGGGGGGATACGCAGTATTTT. It specifies CSFQIPLTGGDTQYF.

The V gene is TRBV7-6, the J gene TRBJ2-3; D remains ambiguous. The CDR3 contains 15 residues. Germline lookup yields CDR1 SGHVS and CDR2 FNYEAQ. Trimming cost V 6 bases and J 2 bases, with 15 bases left between them. CDR3 loop: CASRSTRSNTDTQYF. CDR3 coding DNA: TGTGCCAGCAGGTCTACCCGATCGAACACAGATACGCAGTATTTT.

The V gene is TRBV19, the J gene TRBJ1-6; 9 bases agree with TRBD1. Germline CDR1 and CDR2: LNHDA and SQIVND (reference sequence). The CDR3 loop spans 16 amino acids. V trimming: 4 bases; J trimming: 9 bases; junction bases outside the gene matches: 10. The CDR3 coding sequence is TGTGCCAGTAGTAGCAAGGGGACAGGGAGATCTTCACCCCTCCACTTT. This codes for CASSSKGTGRSSPLHF.

The genes are TRBV25-1 and TRBJ1-6; 9 positions match TRBD1. The CDR3 covers 15 residues. Germline-derived CDR1 and CDR2 are MGHDK and SYGVNS. The J segment lost 8 bases and the V segment lost 7 bases, leaving 9 bases of the junction unmatched. The CDR3 reads CASTVGTGSYSPLHF. CDR3 coding DNA: TGTGCCAGCACTGTCGGGACAGGGAGTTATTCACCCCTCCACTTT. The full variable domain, its missing parts supplied by reference TRBV25-1 and TRBJ1-6, is EADIYQTPRYLVIGTGKKITLECSQTMGHDKMYWYQQDPGMELHLIHYSYGVNSTEKGDLSSESTVSRIRTEHFPLTLESARPSHTSQYLCASTVGTGSYSPLHFGNGTRLTVT.

The J gene is TRBJ2-7, the V gene TRBV6-5; 8 bases match TRBD1. The CDR3 totals 13 residues. Germline values: CDR1 MNHEY, CDR2 SVGAGI. The V segment lost 5 bases and the J segment 6 bases; nucleotides outside the gene matches: 6. CDR3 DNA: TGTGCCAGCAGTACCGGACAGGGCTCCGAGCAGTACTTC. Its protein product is CASSTGQGSEQYF.

On this clone: The germline gene is not matched at one end of the junction; a read error may be the cause. The rearrangement links TRBV19 to TRBJ1-2, with TRBD1 identical over 8 bases. There are 14 residues in the CDR3. Germline V gene data show CDR1 as LNHDA and CDR2 as SQIVND (reference sequence). The CDR3 protein is CASSIARGRSATSF. In DNA, the CDR3 is TGTGCCAGTAGTATAGCCAGGGGGCGATCCGCGACCTCCTTC.

The chain couples TRBV28 to TRBJ1-6; 10 bases align to TRBD1. There are 16 residues in the CDR3. The trim removed 3 bases at V and 8 bases at J, leaving 7 bases unmatched. Germline-derived CDR1 and CDR2 are MDHEN and SYDVKM. This chain's CDR3 is CASSLGQGRPYSPLHF. CDR3 nucleotides: TGTGCCAGCAGTTTGGGACAGGGGAGACCCTATTCACCCCTCCACTTT.

The sample holds one count of this clone. The gene calls are TRBV29-1 and TRBJ2-7; TRBD2 agrees at 7 bases. Germline loops: CDR1 SQVTM, CDR2 ANQGSEA. The junction had 8 bases not matched to a gene; V was cut back by 6 bases and J by 3 bases. The CDR3 loop spans 13 amino acids. CDR3 sequence reads: CSVSTGRLYEQYF. The DNA for the CDR3 is TGCAGCGTATCTACCGGGAGGCTCTACGAGCAGTACTTC.

Remarks on this clone: The same CDR3 arises from other DNA sequences in this sample as well. The chain joins TRBV11-2 to TRBJ1-6; D is uncertain. Germline-derived CDR1 and CDR2 are SGHAT and FQNNGV. The V gene lost 2 bases and the J gene lost 0 bases, with 14 bases spanning the gap. The CDR3 loop spans 18 amino acids. The CDR3, as DNA: TGTGCCAGCAGCTTACGGGCACGGGAGAGCTCCTATAATTCACCCCTCCACTTT. As protein: CASSLRARESSYNSPLHF.

The V gene is TRBV9, the J gene TRBJ2-3; 7 bases are shared with TRBD2. The CDR3 covers 15 residues. J was trimmed by 1 base and V by 2 bases; bases with no gene match: 4. Germline V gives CDR1 SGDLS, CDR2 YYNGEE. CDR3 sequence reads: CASSVRGGGTDTQYF. CDR3 in DNA: TGTGCCAGCAGCGTGCGCGGGGGTGGCACAGATACGCAGTATTTT.

This chain links TRBV6-5 with TRBJ1-2; D uncertain. V was trimmed by 2 bases and J by 3 bases, leaving 13 bases between them. Germline CDR1 reads MNHEY; CDR2 reads SVGAGI. CDR3 length: 15 residues. The CDR3 DNA reads as TGTGCCAGCAGTTACAACATGGTTCAGTACTATGGCTACACCTTC. Translation gives CASSYNMVQYYGYTF.

This clone has only one observation. The chain employs TRBV5-6 and TRBJ1-1; the match to TRBD1 covers 10 bases. V shed 1 base, J shed 3 bases, and the junction held 9 bases outside the gene matches. The germline gives CDR1 SGHDT, CDR2 YYEEEE. The CDR3 loop spans 17 amino acids. CDR3 amino acids: CASSLPGTGVKDTEAFF. DNA of the CDR3: TGTGCCAGCAGCTTGCCCGGGACAGGGGTTAAGGACACTGAAGCTTTCTTT.

The genes are TRBV5-1 and TRBJ2-5, with TRBD2 matching over 10 bases. CDR1 SGHRS and CDR2 YFSETQ come from the germline V gene. V dropped 4 bases and J dropped 5; count of bases not matched to a gene: 11. This CDR3 region has 16 residues. For the CDR3, the DNA is TGCGCCAGCAGCCCTCCGGAAGCGGGGGGGAGGGAGACCCAGTACTTC. Amino acids: CASSPPEAGGRETQYF.

The chain uses TRBV5-6 and TRBJ2-3; D is uncertain. Per the germline V gene, CDR1 is SGHDT and CDR2 is YYEEEE. V lost 1 base to trimming and J lost 3 bases, with 9 bases between them. The CDR3 has 14 residues. This chain's CDR3 is CASSLRVITDTQYF. Here the CDR3 DNA reads TGTGCCAGCAGCTTGCGGGTAATAACAGATACGCAGTATTTT. The whole variable domain, filled in from reference TRBV5-6 and TRBJ2-3, reads DAGVTQSPTHLIKTRGQQVTLRCSPKSGHDTVSWYQQALGQGPQFIFQYYEEEERQRGNFPDRFSGHQFPNYSSELNVNALLLGDSALYLCASSLRVITDTQYFGPGTRLTVL.

The rearrangement uses TRBV28 and TRBJ1-4; 7 bases map to TRBD1. V was clipped by 3 bases and J by 6 bases; unmatched bases: 13. The CDR3 is 17 residues long. In germline, CDR1 is MDHEN, CDR2 SYDVKM. The CDR3 nucleotides are TGTGCCAGCAGTTTCGTCGGGACAGTCAACCGTCATGAAAAACTGTTTTTT. Translated, it gives CASSFVGTVNRHEKLFF.

The V and J genes are TRBV28 and TRBJ2-7; TRBD1 matches at 8 bases. The CDR3 consists of 17 residues. Germline lookup yields CDR1 MDHEN and CDR2 SYDVKM. With V trimmed by 2 bases and J by 0 bases, 9 bases remained unmatched. The CDR3 bases are TGTGCCAGCAGTTTAGCCGGGGACAGGTCCAGCTCCTACGAGCAGTACTTC. Its protein product is CASSLAGDRSSSYEQYF. The full variable domain, completed using reference TRBV28 and TRBJ2-7, is DVKVTQSSRYLVKRTGEKVFLECVQDMDHENMFWYRQDPGLGLRLIYFSYDVKMKEKGDIPEGYSVSREKKERFSLILESASTNQTSMYLCASSLAGDRSSSYEQYFGPGTRLTVT.

In its sample, this clone was seen once. A junction end diverges from the germline sequence, so it may reflect a read error. At the DNA level, this CDR3 is encoded by other sequences in the same sample as well. V and J are TRBV5-1 and TRBJ1-6, with D possibly matching TRBD1 (5 bases). This CDR3 is built from 18 residues. Looked up from germline, CDR1 is SGHRS and CDR2 is YFSETQ. CDR3 loop: CASSFQTGLGEENSPLHF. DNA for the CDR3: TGCGCCAGCAGCTTCCAAACAGGACTGGGGGAGGAAAATTCCCCCCTCCACTTT.